The clone carrying this T cell receptor beta chain was picked up a small number of times. Its cognate antigen is unknown. The CDR3 consists of 15 residues. Unmatched junction bases numbered 3, after V lost 4 bases and J lost 2 bases. The germline V gene has CDR1 ENHRY and CDR2 SYGVKD. The entry originates in a study of T cells after yellow fever vaccination. Study results and caveats: One caveat is that FACS-sorted repertoires could contain abundant clonotypes contaminating from the bulk population.

Synthesis of TCR cDNA relied on 5'RACE template switching, which attached a universal primer site and UMIs. From the 5' RACE reads, TCRdb called clonotypes with MiXCR, one entry per CDR3 protein. The data contain roughly 500,000 distinct CDR3 sequences, roughly 21% of them seen just once; the ten biggest clones take up about 13%. The sequencing used PBMCs, collected 15 days after the yellow fever booster vaccination. The gene calls are TRBV10-3 and TRBJ2-5; TRBD2 matches 11 bases. This TCR was recovered from a young man who received the YFV17D yellow fever vaccine. This CDR3 is CAISGLAGNQETQYF. The DNA of the CDR3 is TGTGCCATCAGTGGACTAGCGGGGAATCAAGAGACCCAGTACTTC.